This T cell receptor beta chain emerged from a study of shared clonotypes between healthy human individuals. Background on the study: Donors had three CD4 naive, three CD4 memory, two CD8 naive and one CD8 memory plate apiece. General study points: Around 4.9% of naive CD4 clonotypes were shared across four donors. Limited genetic and exposure-history diversity came from having few donors. How much donors shared clonotypes was expected to be affected by sequencing depth.

Sequenced by immunoSEQ multiplex PCR; TCRdb stores in-frame clones only, minus some. The sample includes over 850,000 clones, 70% to 80% of them seen just once. The CDR3 runs 16 residues. Germline CDR1 and CDR2: LGHNA and YSLEER. V lost 0 bases to trimming and J lost 5 bases; unmatched junction nucleotides: 7. About this clone itself: Antigen unknown.

This sequence originates from a man between 18 and 35 years old in good health. Some clones in this sample may be carry-over from other donors' samples. This chain joins TRBV4-3 and TRBJ2-1; 7 nucleotides match TRBD1. The specimen sequenced was memory CD4+ T cells from PBMCs. Subset in this sample: CD45RA-negative fraction. The CDR3: CASSQEVRGQDNEQFF. CDR3 sequence (DNA): TGCGCCAGCAGCCAAGAAGTGAGGGGGCAGGACAATGAGCAGTTCTTC.